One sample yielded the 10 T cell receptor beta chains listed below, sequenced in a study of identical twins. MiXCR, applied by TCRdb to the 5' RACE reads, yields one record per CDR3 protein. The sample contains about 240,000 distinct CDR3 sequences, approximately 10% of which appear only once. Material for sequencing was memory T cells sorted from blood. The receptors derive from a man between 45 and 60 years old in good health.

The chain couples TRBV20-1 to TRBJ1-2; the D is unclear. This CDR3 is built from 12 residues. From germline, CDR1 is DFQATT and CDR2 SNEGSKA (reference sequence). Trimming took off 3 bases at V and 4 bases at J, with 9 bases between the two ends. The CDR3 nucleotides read TGCAGTGCTAGTAATACCGTCTATGGCTACACCTTC. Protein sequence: CSASNTVYGYTF.

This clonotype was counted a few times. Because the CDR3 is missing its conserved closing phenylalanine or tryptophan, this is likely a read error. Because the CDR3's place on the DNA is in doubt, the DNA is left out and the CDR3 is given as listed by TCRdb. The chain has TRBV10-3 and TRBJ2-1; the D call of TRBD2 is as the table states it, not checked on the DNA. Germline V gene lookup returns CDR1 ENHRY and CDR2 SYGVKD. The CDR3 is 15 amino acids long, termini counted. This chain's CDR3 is CAIREEGGTYNEQFL.

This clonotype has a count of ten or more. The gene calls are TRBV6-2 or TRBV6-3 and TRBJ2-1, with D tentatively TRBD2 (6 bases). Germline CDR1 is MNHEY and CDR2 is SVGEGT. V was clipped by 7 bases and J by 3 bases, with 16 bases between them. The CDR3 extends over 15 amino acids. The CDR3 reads CASNPGLLIYNEQFF. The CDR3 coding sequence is TGTGCCAGCAACCCGGGACTCCTCATCTACAATGAGCAGTTCTTC.

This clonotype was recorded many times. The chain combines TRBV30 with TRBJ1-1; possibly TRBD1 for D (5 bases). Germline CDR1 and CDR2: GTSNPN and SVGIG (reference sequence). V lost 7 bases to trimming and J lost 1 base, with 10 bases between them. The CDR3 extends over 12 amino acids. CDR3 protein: CASSDRNTEAFF. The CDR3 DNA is TGTGCCTCCTCAGACAGGAACACTGAAGCTTTCTTT.

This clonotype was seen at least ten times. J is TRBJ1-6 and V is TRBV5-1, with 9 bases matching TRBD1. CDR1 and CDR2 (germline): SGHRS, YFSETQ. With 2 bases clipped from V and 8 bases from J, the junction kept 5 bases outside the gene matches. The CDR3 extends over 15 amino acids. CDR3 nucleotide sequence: TGCGCCAGCAGCTTTAGGACAGGGGTGGATTCACCCCTCCACTTT. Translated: CASSFRTGVDSPLHF.

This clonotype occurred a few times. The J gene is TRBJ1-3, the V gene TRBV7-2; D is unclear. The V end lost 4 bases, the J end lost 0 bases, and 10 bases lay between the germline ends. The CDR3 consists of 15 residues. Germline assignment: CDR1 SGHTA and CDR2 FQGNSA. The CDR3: CASSSGMLSGNTIYF. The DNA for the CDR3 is TGTGCCAGCAGCTCGGGGATGCTCTCTGGAAACACCATATATTTT.

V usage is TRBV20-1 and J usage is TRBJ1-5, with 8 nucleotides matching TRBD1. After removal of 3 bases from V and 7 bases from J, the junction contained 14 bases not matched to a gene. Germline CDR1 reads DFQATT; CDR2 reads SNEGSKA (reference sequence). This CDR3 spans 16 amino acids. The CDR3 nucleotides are TGCAGTGCTAGCCGACTTCAAGACAGGGGCCGCCAGCCCCAGCATTTT. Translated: CSASRLQDRGRQPQHF.

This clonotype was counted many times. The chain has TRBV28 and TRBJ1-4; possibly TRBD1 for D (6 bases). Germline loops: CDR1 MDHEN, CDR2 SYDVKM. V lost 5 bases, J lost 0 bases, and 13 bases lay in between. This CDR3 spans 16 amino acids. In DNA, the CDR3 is TGTGCCAGCAGTAGCCAGGGGACTTCAACTAATGAAAAACTGTTTTTT. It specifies CASSSQGTSTNEKLFF. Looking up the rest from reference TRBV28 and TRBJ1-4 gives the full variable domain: DVKVTQSSRYLVKRTGEKVFLECVQDMDHENMFWYRQDPGLGLRLIYFSYDVKMKEKGDIPEGYSVSREKKERFSLILESASTNQTSMYLCASSSQGTSTNEKLFFGSGTQLSVL.

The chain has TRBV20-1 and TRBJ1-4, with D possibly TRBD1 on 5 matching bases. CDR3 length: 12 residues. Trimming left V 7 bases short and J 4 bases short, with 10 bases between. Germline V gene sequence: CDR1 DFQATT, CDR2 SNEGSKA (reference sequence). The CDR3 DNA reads TGCAGTGGAGCGGGACTTAATGAAAAACTGTTTTTT. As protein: CSGAGLNEKLFF.

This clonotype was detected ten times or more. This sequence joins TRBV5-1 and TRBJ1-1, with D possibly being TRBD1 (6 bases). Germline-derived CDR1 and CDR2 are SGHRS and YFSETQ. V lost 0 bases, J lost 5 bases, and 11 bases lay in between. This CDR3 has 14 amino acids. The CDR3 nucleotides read TGCGCCAGCAGCTTGGCCGCAGGGGCGACTGAAGCTTTCTTT. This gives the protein CASSLAAGATEAFF. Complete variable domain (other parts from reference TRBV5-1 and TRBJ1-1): KAGVTQTPRYLIKTRGQQVTLSCSPISGHRSVSWYQQTPGQGLQFLFEYFSETQRNKGNFPGRFSGRQFSNSRSEMNVSTLELGDSALYLCASSLAAGATEAFFGQGTRLTVV.